This T cell receptor (beta chain) was found in a study of blood T cell repertoires in COVID-19. Study details: Nucleic acid was either cDNA or gDNA, and it came from T cells, B-cell-depleted T cells, or PBMCs.

The authors' processing: For nucleated cells, counts were estimated from reference gene primer amplification. The protocol was immunoSEQ multiplex PCR, while the TCRdb copy is restricted to in-frame clones and leaves out a portion. V and J calls and clone size come straight from that table; D and trimming were deduced from the DNA. This sample yields about 97,000 clones, of which around 86% are seen a single time; around 3% belongs to the top ten. The source material was peripheral blood. The receptor was isolated from a man over 45 with active or convalescent COVID-19.

The CDR3 protein is CAWSPTGGVNQPQHF. CDR3 in DNA: TGTGCCTGGAGTCCGACAGGGGGCGTAAATCAGCCCCAGCATTTT. The chain joins TRBV30 to TRBJ1-5, with 10 positions matching TRBD1. Trimming took 2 bases from V and 4 from J; bases not matched to a gene: 5. In germline, CDR1 is GTSNPN, CDR2 SVGIG (reference sequence). The CDR3 is 15 residues long.